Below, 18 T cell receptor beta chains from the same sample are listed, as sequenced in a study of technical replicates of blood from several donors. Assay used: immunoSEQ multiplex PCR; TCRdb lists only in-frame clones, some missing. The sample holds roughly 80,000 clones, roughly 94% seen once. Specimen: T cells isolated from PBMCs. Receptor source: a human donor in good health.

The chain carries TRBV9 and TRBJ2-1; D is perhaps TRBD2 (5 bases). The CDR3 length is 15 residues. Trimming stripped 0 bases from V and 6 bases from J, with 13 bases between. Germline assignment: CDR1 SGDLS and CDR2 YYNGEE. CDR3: CASSVDTNRGNEQFF. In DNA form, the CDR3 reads TGTGCCAGCAGCGTAGATACGAACCGGGGCAATGAGCAGTTCTTC.

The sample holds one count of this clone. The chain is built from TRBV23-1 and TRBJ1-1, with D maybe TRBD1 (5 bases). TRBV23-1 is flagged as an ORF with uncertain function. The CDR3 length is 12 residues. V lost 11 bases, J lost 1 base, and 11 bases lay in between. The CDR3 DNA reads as TGCGCCGCAGGCGGGGGGAACACTGAAGCTTTCTTT. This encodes CAAGGGNTEAFF.

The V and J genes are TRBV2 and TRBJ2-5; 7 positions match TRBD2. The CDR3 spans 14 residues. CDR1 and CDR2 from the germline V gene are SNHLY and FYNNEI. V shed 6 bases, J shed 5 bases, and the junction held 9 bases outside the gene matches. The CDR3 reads CASRRGSEAETQYF. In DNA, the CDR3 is TGTGCCAGCAGGCGGGGGAGCGAAGCGGAGACCCAGTACTTC.

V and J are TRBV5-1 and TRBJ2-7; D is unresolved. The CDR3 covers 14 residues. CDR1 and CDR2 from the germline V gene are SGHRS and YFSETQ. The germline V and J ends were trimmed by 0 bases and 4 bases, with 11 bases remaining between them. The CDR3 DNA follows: TGCGCCAGCAGCTTGGCGGTCGGGTGGTACGAGCAGTACTTC. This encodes CASSLAVGWYEQYF.

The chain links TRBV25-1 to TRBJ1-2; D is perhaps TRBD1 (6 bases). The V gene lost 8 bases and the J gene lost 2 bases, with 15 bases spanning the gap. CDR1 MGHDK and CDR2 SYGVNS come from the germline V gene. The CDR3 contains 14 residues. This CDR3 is CASADDRPNYGYTF. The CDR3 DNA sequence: TGTGCCAGCGCCGACGACAGGCCGAACTATGGCTACACCTTC.

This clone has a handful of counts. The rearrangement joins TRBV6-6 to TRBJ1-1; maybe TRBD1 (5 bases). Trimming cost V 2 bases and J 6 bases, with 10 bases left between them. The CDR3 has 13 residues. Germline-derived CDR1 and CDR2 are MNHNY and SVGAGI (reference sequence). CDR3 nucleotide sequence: TGTGCCAGCAGTTACCAGGGTTGGGCTGAAGCTTTCTTT. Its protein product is CASSYQGWAEAFF.

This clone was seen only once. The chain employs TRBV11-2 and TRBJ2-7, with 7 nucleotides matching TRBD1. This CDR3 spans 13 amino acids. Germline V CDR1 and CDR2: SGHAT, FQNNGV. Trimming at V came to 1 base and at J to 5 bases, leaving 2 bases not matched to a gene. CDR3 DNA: TGTGCCAGCAGCTTAGGACAGGGTAACGAGCAGTACTTC. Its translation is CASSLGQGNEQYF.

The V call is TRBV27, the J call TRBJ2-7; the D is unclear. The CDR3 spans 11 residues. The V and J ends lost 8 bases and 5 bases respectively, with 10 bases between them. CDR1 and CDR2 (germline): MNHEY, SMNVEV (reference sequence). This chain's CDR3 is CASGYNHEQYF. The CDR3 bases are TGTGCCAGCGGTTACAACCACGAGCAGTACTTC.

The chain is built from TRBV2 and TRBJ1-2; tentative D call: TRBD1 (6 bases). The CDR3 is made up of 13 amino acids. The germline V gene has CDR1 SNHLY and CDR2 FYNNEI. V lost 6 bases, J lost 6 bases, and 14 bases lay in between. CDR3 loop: CASRLTGLDGYTF. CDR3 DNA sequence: TGTGCCAGCAGGCTGACAGGTCTTGATGGCTACACCTTC. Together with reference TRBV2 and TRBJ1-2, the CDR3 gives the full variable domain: EPEVTQTPSHQVTQMGQEVILRCVPISNHLYFYWYRQILGQKVEFLVSFYNNEISEKSEIFDDQFSVERPDGSNFTLKIRSTKLEDSAMYFCASRLTGLDGYTFGSGTRLTVV.

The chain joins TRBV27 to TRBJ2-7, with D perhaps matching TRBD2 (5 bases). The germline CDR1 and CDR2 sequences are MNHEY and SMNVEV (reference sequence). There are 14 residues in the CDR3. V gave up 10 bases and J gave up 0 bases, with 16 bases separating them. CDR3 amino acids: CATRLWENSYEQYF. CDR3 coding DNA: TGTGCCACCCGATTGTGGGAGAACTCCTACGAGCAGTACTTC.

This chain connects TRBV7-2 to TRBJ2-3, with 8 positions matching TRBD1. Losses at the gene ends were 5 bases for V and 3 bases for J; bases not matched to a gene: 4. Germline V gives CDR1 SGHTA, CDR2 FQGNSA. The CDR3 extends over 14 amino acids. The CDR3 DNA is TGTGCCAGCAGCCCGAGGACAGGGACAGATACGCAGTATTTT. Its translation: CASSPRTGTDTQYF.

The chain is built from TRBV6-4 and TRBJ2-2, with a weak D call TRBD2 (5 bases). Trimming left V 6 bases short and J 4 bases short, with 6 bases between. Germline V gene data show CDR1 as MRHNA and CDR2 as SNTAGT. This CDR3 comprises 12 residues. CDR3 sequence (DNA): TGTGCCAGCAGGGAGGTCACCGGGGAGCTGTTTTTT. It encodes CASREVTGELFF.

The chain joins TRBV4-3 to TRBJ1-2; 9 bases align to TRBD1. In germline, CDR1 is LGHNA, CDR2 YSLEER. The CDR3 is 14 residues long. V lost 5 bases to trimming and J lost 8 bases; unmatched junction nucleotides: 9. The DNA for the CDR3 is TGCGCCAGCAGCGCCGGGACAGGGTGGAGCGGCTACACCTTC. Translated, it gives CASSAGTGWSGYTF.

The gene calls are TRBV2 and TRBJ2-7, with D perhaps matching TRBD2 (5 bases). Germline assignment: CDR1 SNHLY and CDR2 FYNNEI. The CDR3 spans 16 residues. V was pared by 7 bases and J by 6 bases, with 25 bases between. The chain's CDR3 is CASISEERIQSREQYF. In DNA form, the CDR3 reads TGTGCCAGCATCTCGGAGGAGAGAATTCAGAGCCGCGAGCAGTACTTC.

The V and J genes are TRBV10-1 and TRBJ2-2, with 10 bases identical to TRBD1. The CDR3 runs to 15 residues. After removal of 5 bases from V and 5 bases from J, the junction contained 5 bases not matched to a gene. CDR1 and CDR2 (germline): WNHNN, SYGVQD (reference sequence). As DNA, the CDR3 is TGCGCCAGCAGTCAGGACAGGGGGGGGACCGGGGAGCTGTTTTTT. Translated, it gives CASSQDRGGTGELFF.

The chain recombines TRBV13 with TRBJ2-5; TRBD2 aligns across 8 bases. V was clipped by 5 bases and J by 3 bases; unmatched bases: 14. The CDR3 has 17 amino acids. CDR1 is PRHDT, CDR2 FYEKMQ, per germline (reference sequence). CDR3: CASSRPGGRSEEETQYF. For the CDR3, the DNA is TGTGCCAGCAGCCGTCCGGGGGGGCGATCTGAGGAAGAGACCCAGTACTTC. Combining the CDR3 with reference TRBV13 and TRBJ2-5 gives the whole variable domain AAGVIQSPRHLIKEKRETATLKCYPIPRHDTVYWYQQGPGQDPQFLISFYEKMQSDKGSIPDRFSAQQFSDYHSELNMSSLELGDSALYFCASSRPGGRSEEETQYFGPGTRLLVL.

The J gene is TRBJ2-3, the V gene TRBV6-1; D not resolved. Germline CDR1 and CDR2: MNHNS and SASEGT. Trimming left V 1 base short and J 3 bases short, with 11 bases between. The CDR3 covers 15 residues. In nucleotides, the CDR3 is TGTGCCAGCAGTGAAGACAGCTCAGGTACAGATACGCAGTATTTT. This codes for CASSEDSSGTDTQYF.

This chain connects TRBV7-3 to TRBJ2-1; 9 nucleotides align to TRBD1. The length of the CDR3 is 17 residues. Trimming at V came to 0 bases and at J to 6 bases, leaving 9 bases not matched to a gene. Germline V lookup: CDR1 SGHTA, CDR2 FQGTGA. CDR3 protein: CASSLTRGQGFRNEQFF. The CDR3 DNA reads TGTGCCAGCAGCTTAACAAGGGGACAGGGATTTCGCAATGAGCAGTTCTTC.